Listed here are 7 T cell receptor beta chains from one sample, sequenced in a study of T cell clonality in common variable immunodeficiency. Only in-frame clones appear in the TCRdb table, and some are missing; sequencing was by immunoSEQ multiplex PCR. This sample includes fewer than 75,000 clones with no singletons; its ten biggest clones take up 1.7%. Sequenced input: peripheral blood mononuclear cells. The source is a person aged 18 to 70 in good health.

There are many counts of this clone. Read data end 3 residues before the CDR3 end; the end is taken from the germline J gene. The rearrangement uses TRBV9 and TRBJ2-7; 7 nucleotides agree with TRBD2. Unmatched junction bases numbered 5, after V lost 6 bases and J lost 2 bases. The length of the CDR3 is 13 residues. Germline CDR1 reads SGDLS; CDR2 reads YYNGEE. The DNA read from the CDR3 is TGTGCCAGCAACGAGGCGGGAGCCTACGAG. Translating it yields CASNEAGAYE. The entire CDR3 protein is CASNEAGAYEQYF. Together with reference TRBV9 and TRBJ2-7, the CDR3 gives the full variable domain: DSGVTQTPKHLITATGQRVTLRCSPRSGDLSVYWYQQSLDQGLQFLIQYYNGEERAKGNILERFSAQQFPDLHSELNLSSLELGDSALYFCASNEAGAYEQYFGPGTRLTVT.

This clone came up many times. From the germline J gene comes the end of the CDR3, since the read stops 3 residues before it. The V gene is TRBV2, the J gene TRBJ2-2; 9 bases match TRBD1. The V segment lost 2 bases and the J segment 5 bases; nucleotides outside the gene matches: 3. This CDR3 has 15 amino acids. The V gene's germline CDR1 is SNHLY and CDR2 FYNNEI. The part of the CDR3 DNA that was read is TGTGCCAGCAGTGAACAGGACAGGGGTACCGGGGAG. It yields the protein CASSEQDRGTGE. The whole CDR3 sequence is CASSEQDRGTGELFF.

At least ten counts were recorded for this clone. The read gets to within 3 residues of the CDR3 end, and the germline J gene fills in the rest. The chain carries TRBV7-9 and TRBJ1-6; D is ambiguous. Trimming removed 1 base at V and 5 bases at J, with 9 bases between. This CDR3 spans 15 amino acids. Germline assignment: CDR1 SEHNR and CDR2 FQNEAQ (reference sequence). The sequenced CDR3 bases are TGTGCCAGCAGCTTAGTGGCAGGAGATAATTCACCC. Translated, it gives CASSLVAGDNSP. The entire CDR3 is CASSLVAGDNSPLHF.

There are many counts of this clone. The read ends 3 residues before the CDR3 terminus; that terminus is restored from the germline J gene. The chain couples TRBV11-3 to TRBJ2-2, with TRBD1 matching over 7 bases. The CDR3 spans 15 residues. Germline loops: CDR1 SGHNT, CDR2 YENEEA. V trimming: 6 bases; J trimming: 5 bases; junction bases outside the gene matches: 9. The CDR3: CASSPRTGDTGELFF. CDR3 bases read: TGTGCCAGCAGTCCAAGAACAGGGGATACCGGGGAG.

This clone turned up a few times. The read is 3 residues too short to cover the CDR3 end, so that end is filled in from the germline J gene. The chain employs TRBV7-8 and TRBJ1-4; tentative D call: TRBD1 (6 bases). CDR1 and CDR2 (germline): SGHVS, FQNEAQ. The V gene lost 1 base and the J gene lost 8 bases, with 17 bases spanning the gap. The CDR3 extends over 16 amino acids. Incomplete CDR3 DNA: TGTGCCAGCAGCTTAGTGGGCGGGGGGGCTGGGGAAAAA. Amino acids: CASSLVGGGAGEK. The CDR3 as a whole reads CASSLVGGGAGEKLFF.

This clone was recorded many times. From the germline J gene comes the end of the CDR3, since the read stops 3 residues before it. The rearrangement joins TRBV9 to TRBJ2-2; possible D gene TRBD2, 7 bases. The CDR3 has 17 amino acids. Trimming stripped 2 bases from V and 0 bases from J, with 14 bases between. The germline CDR1 and CDR2 sequences are SGDLS and YYNGEE. The CDR3 here is CASSVGRGGPNTGELFF. Partial CDR3 DNA: TGTGCCAGCAGCGTCGGACGCGGGGGCCCGAACACCGGGGAG.

This clone has ten or more counts. The CDR3 end is not reached by the read, which stops 3 residues before it; the germline J gene fills it in. V usage is TRBV2 and J usage is TRBJ2-1; perhaps TRBD1 as D (5 bases). Germline V gene data show CDR1 as SNHLY and CDR2 as FYNNEI. The CDR3 is made up of 12 amino acids. The germline V and J ends were trimmed by 7 bases and 7 bases, with 11 bases remaining between them. The part of the CDR3 DNA that was read is TGTGCCAGCACAGGGATGTTAAATGAG. Translating it yields CASTGMLNE. The CDR3 as a whole reads CASTGMLNEQFF.